Below are 23 T cell receptor beta chains sequenced from a single sample in a study of cytomegalovirus exposure and HLA in healthy donors. The PCR used 60 Vbeta and 13 Jbeta primers. Produced via immunoSEQ multiplex PCR; TCRdb's table is partial and in-frame only. The sample has roughly 150,000 clones, 85% seen once; the top ten hold about 2.5%. The sample taken for sequencing was PBMCs. All receptors derive from a man aged 25 to 40 in good health and CMV-seropositive.

This sequence joins TRBV7-6 and TRBJ2-5; D remains ambiguous. The V and J ends lost 5 bases and 1 base respectively, with 8 bases between them. Germline CDR1 SGHVS, CDR2 FNYEAQ. This CDR3 is built from 13 residues. CDR3 DNA sequence: TGTGCCAGCAGCCGCTGGGCCCAAGAGACCCAGTACTTC. Protein product: CASSRWAQETQYF.

V is TRBV14 and J is TRBJ2-5; 9 bases align to TRBD2. The CDR3 covers 15 residues. Trimming took 4 bases from V and 4 from J; bases not matched to a gene: 7. Germline V gene sequence: CDR1 SGHDN, CDR2 FVKESK. CDR3 loop: CASSPLAGKAETQYF. CDR3 coding DNA: TGTGCCAGCAGCCCCCTAGCGGGAAAGGCAGAGACCCAGTACTTC.

The genes are TRBV5-5 and TRBJ1-5, with D perhaps matching TRBD1 (5 bases). V lost 3 bases and J lost 0, with 7 bases in between. There are 14 residues in the CDR3. Germline-derived CDR1 and CDR2 are SGHKS and YYEKEE (reference sequence). The CDR3 loop reads CASSSDTSNQPQHF. The CDR3 DNA is TGTGCCAGCAGCTCGGACACTAGCAATCAGCCCCAGCATTTT.

With respect to this clone: The junction departs from germline at one end; a sequencing error may be responsible. The rearrangement links TRBV19 to TRBJ1-2; D unresolved. This CDR3 region has 13 residues. Looked up from germline, CDR1 is LNHDA and CDR2 is SQIVND (reference sequence). The CDR3 sequence: CAGSAWSNYGYTF. The CDR3 nucleotides are TGTGCCGGTAGTGCGTGGTCTAACTATGGCTACACCTTC.

This sequence joins TRBV10-3 and TRBJ2-3; 11 bases line up with TRBD2. The CDR3 spans 15 residues. Germline values: CDR1 ENHRY, CDR2 SYGVKD. The J segment lost 6 bases and the V segment lost 5 bases, leaving 7 bases of the junction unmatched. The CDR3 loop is CAISTSGSPGDTQYF. CDR3 DNA: TGTGCCATCAGTACTAGCGGGAGTCCTGGGGATACGCAGTATTTT.

The chain links TRBV4-2 to TRBJ1-2, with D possibly TRBD1 on 6 matching bases. CDR1 LGHNA and CDR2 YNFKEQ come from the germline V gene. The length of the CDR3 is 13 residues. V was trimmed by 1 base and J by 6 bases, leaving 9 bases between them. The CDR3 loop reads CASSQVQGNGYTF. In nucleotides, the CDR3 is TGTGCCAGCAGCCAAGTACAGGGAAATGGCTACACCTTC.

The chain has TRBV15 and TRBJ1-5; D not certain. Germline CDR1 reads LNHNV; CDR2 reads YYDKDF (reference sequence). Trimming cost V 2 bases and J 1 base, with 9 bases left between them. CDR3 size: 15 residues. The CDR3 loop reads CATSRWRPSNQPQHF. CDR3 in DNA: TGTGCCACCAGCAGATGGAGGCCGAGCAATCAGCCCCAGCATTTT.

The J gene is TRBJ1-3, the V gene TRBV9; D is uncertain. This CDR3 spans 13 amino acids. V dropped 3 bases and J dropped 0 bases, with 4 bases sitting between them. CDR1 SGDLS and CDR2 YYNGEE come from the germline V gene. The CDR3 region is CASSANSGNTIYF. CDR3 nucleotides: TGTGCCAGCAGCGCCAACTCTGGAAACACCATATATTTT.

The chain uses TRBV18 and TRBJ1-4; 8 bases align to TRBD1. CDR1 is KGHSH, CDR2 LQKENI, per germline. The J segment lost 6 bases and the V segment lost 3 bases, leaving 3 bases of the junction unmatched. The CDR3 is 14 residues long. The CDR3, as DNA: TGTGCCAGCTCACCCACGACAGGGGATGAAAAACTGTTTTTT. The encoded protein is CASSPTTGDEKLFF. Together with reference TRBV18 and TRBJ1-4, the CDR3 gives the full variable domain: NAGVMQNPRHLVRRRGQEARLRCSPMKGHSHVYWYRQLPEEGLKFMVYLQKENIIDESGMPKERFSAEFPKEGPSILRIQQVVRGDSAAYFCASSPTTGDEKLFFGSGTQLSVL.

The chain recombines TRBV7-8 with TRBJ2-3, with D maybe TRBD2 (5 bases). The germline V gene has CDR1 SGHVS and CDR2 FQNEAQ. The V end lost 5 bases, the J end lost 1 base, and 19 bases lay between the germline ends. The CDR3 loop spans 17 amino acids. In DNA, the CDR3 is TGTGCCAGCAGCCCGTTATGGCTAGCTGCCGGCACAGATACGCAGTATTTT. Protein sequence: CASSPLWLAAGTDTQYF.

The chain is built from TRBV29-1 and TRBJ2-3; the D is unclear. V dropped 7 bases and J dropped 1 base, with 9 bases sitting between them. The germline V gene has CDR1 SQVTM and CDR2 ANQGSEA. This CDR3 is built from 12 residues. Here the CDR3 reads CSALPGTDTQYF. In DNA form, the CDR3 reads TGCAGCGCTTTGCCAGGCACAGATACGCAGTATTTT.

This chain uses TRBV30 with TRBJ1-4; D possibly corresponds to TRBD1 (5 bases). The CDR3 is 14 amino acids. V was cut by 7 bases and J by 0 bases, with 12 bases left in between. Germline V CDR1 and CDR2: GTSNPN, SVGIG (reference sequence). CDR3 protein: CAYDSFPTNEKLFF. In DNA, the CDR3 is TGTGCCTATGACAGTTTCCCAACTAATGAAAAACTGTTTTTT.

The count of this clone is one. The chain uses TRBV7-3 and TRBJ2-5; D might be TRBD2 (6 bases). CDR1 is SGHTA and CDR2 is FQGTGA in the germline V gene. The CDR3 runs 13 residues. V gave up 3 bases and J gave up 3 bases, with 8 bases separating them. The CDR3 here is CASSFLAEETQYF. The CDR3 region has the DNA TGTGCCAGCAGCTTTTTAGCGGAAGAGACCCAGTACTTC.

The V and J genes are TRBV7-9 and TRBJ2-7; D perhaps matches TRBD1 (5 bases). Germline loops: CDR1 SEHNR, CDR2 FQNEAQ (reference sequence). The CDR3 runs 12 residues. Trimming took off 6 bases at V and 3 bases at J, with 9 bases between the two ends. CDR3 residues: CASSQDNYEQYF. As DNA, the CDR3 is TGTGCCAGCAGTCAGGACAACTACGAGCAGTACTTC.

The chain links TRBV18 to TRBJ1-1; possibly TRBD1 for D (5 bases). Trimming removed 3 bases from V and 3 bases from J, with 17 bases in between. Germline V CDR1 and CDR2: KGHSH, LQKENI. The CDR3 totals 16 residues. CDR3 amino acids: CASSPGGIRRDTEAFF. The CDR3 region has the DNA TGTGCCAGCTCACCGGGGGGGATCCGAAGGGACACTGAAGCTTTCTTT.

The rearrangement uses TRBV5-8 and TRBJ2-3; no firm D call. Germline values: CDR1 SGHTS, CDR2 YDEGEE. V was shortened by 0 bases and J by 2 bases, with 7 bases between the two germline ends. CDR3 length equals 14 residues. CDR3 protein: CASSLARYTDTQYF. In DNA, the CDR3 is TGTGCCAGCAGCTTGGCGCGGTACACAGATACGCAGTATTTT.

The chain recombines TRBV19 with TRBJ1-5; D may be TRBD1 (5 bases). The V gene lost 6 bases and the J gene lost 1 base, with 7 bases spanning the gap. Per germline, CDR1 LNHDA and CDR2 SQIVND (reference sequence). CDR3 size: 13 residues. CDR3 nucleotides: TGTGCCAGTAGGGGGGGGAGCAATCAGCCCCAGCATTTT. It is translated as CASRGGSNQPQHF.

This chain links TRBV11-3 with TRBJ2-5, with a possible D match to TRBD2 (6 bases). This CDR3 spans 18 amino acids. Trimming cost V 4 bases and J 2 bases, with 23 bases left between them. Germline assignment: CDR1 SGHNT and CDR2 YENEEA. This CDR3 is CASSSDPLAWGKQETQYF. The CDR3 bases are TGTGCCAGCAGCTCAGACCCACTAGCATGGGGGAAACAAGAGACCCAGTACTTC.

This clone was counted once. V and J are TRBV28 and TRBJ2-3; D possibly corresponds to TRBD2 (6 bases). This CDR3 has 13 residues. Per the germline V gene, CDR1 is MDHEN and CDR2 is SYDVKM. Trimming pared 8 bases from V and 6 bases from J, leaving 15 bases between. CDR3 protein: CASWDSGPDTQYF. In DNA, the CDR3 is TGTGCCAGCTGGGACTCCGGGCCCGATACGCAGTATTTT.

The gene calls are TRBV4-3 and TRBJ2-1; 7 nucleotides line up with TRBD2. V was clipped by 4 bases and J by 6 bases; unmatched bases: 0. Looked up from germline, CDR1 is LGHNA and CDR2 is YSLEER. The CDR3 loop spans 12 amino acids. CDR3 in DNA: TGCGCCAGCAGCCGCGGGGGCAATGAGCAGTTCTTC. Residues: CASSRGGNEQFF.

The V and J genes are TRBV6-4 and TRBJ2-2; 7 positions agree with TRBD2. Germline V gene lookup returns CDR1 MRHNA and CDR2 SNTAGT. CDR3 size: 13 residues. V shed 6 bases and J 4 bases; nucleotides not matched to a gene: 2. CDR3 nucleotide sequence: TGTGCCAGCAGGGCTAGCGGCACCGGGGAGCTGTTTTTT. This gives the protein CASRASGTGELFF.

The V gene is TRBV4-3, the J gene TRBJ2-3, with 10 bases identical to TRBD2. CDR3 length: 17 amino acids. After removal of 0 bases from V and 4 bases from J, the junction contained 7 bases not matched to a gene. The V gene's germline CDR1 is LGHNA and CDR2 YSLEER. The CDR3 sequence is CASSQDAGLAPPDTQYF. CDR3 DNA: TGCGCCAGCAGCCAAGACGCGGGACTAGCGCCACCAGATACGCAGTATTTT.

This clone was seen a handful of times. J is TRBJ2-1 and V is TRBV4-1; D might be TRBD1 (6 bases). The CDR3 covers 14 residues. Germline-derived CDR1 and CDR2 are MGHRA and YSYEKL. V lost 8 bases, J lost 1 base, and 12 bases lay in between. DNA for the CDR3: TGCGCCAGCGGATGGACAGTTTCCTACAATGAGCAGTTCTTC. Residues: CASGWTVSYNEQFF.